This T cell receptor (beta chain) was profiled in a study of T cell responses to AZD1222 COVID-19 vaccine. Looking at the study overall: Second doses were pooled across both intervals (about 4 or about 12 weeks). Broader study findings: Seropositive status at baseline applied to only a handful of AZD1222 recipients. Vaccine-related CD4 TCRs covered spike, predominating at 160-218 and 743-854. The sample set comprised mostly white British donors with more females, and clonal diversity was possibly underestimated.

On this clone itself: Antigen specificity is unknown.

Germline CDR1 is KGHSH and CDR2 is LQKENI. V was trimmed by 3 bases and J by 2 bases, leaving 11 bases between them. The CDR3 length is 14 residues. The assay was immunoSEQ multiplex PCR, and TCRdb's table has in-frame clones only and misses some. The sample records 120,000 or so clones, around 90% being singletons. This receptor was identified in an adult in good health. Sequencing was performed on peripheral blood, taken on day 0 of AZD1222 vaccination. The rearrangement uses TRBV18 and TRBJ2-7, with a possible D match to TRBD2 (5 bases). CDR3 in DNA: TGTGCCAGCTCACCCCCTAGCCGACCCTACGAGCAGTACTTC. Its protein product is CASSPPSRPYEQYF.